The T cell receptor beta chain described here comes from a study of graft-versus-host responses after intestinal transplantation. Overall study: Recipients had multivisceral, liver-intestinal, or isolated intestinal transplants. Anti-thymocyte globulin induction was given to all recipients, followed by tacrolimus and steroids for roughly three years.

Overall study results and limits: Across patients carrying graft-donor T cell macrochimerism, allografts held high graft-versus-host to host-versus-graft clonal ratios. Some GvH clones were seen earlier in gut or blood, suggesting intestinal origin.

Points on this clone: What it recognizes is unknown.

TCRdb keeps only in-frame clones here, not all; method: immunoSEQ multiplex PCR. The data contain some 86,000 clones, 90% to 95% of them singletons. Unmatched junction bases numbered 11, after V lost 6 bases and J lost 3 bases. The CDR3 spans 15 residues. Germline lookup yields CDR1 SGHAT and CDR2 FQNNGV. Specimen: unstimulated CD4+ T cells sorted from spleen or lymph node cells, collected before intestinal transplant. The chain recombines TRBV11-2 with TRBJ2-7; 7 nucleotides align to TRBD1. The TCR comes from a human donor who received an intestinal transplant. The chain's CDR3 is CASSNIIDRVYEQYF. Here the CDR3 DNA reads TGTGCCAGCAGTAATATTATAGACAGGGTCTACGAGCAGTACTTC.